These 20 T cell receptor beta chains came from one sample sequenced in a study of ipilimumab plus nivolumab after autologous stem cell transplantation. Data came from immunoSEQ multiplex PCR; TCRdb stores just in-frame clones and leaves some out. The sample lists roughly 10,000 clones; nearly 80% were seen once. The source was PBMCs, collected in a trial of ipilimumab plus nivolumab as post-transplant consolidation. Receptor source: a male donor with diffuse large B-cell lymphoma.

The rearrangement links TRBV6-4 to TRBJ2-7; D unclear. Germline V lookup: CDR1 MRHNA, CDR2 SNTAGT. V dropped 3 bases and J dropped 3 bases, with 21 bases sitting between them. This CDR3 contains 17 residues. This CDR3 reads CASSEIYGPRSIYEQYF. The CDR3 DNA follows: TGTGCCAGCAGTGAAATCTACGGTCCACGCTCCATCTACGAGCAGTACTTC.

The chain joins TRBV4-1 to TRBJ1-6; D might be TRBD1 (6 bases). From germline, CDR1 is MGHRA and CDR2 YSYEKL. V lost 0 bases and J 6 bases, leaving 12 bases between the germline ends. The CDR3 contains 16 residues. The CDR3: CASSQEATGRNSPLHF. The DNA for the CDR3 is TGCGCCAGCAGCCAAGAGGCTACAGGGCGTAATTCACCCCTCCACTTT.

The rearrangement joins TRBV6-5 to TRBJ2-1; 8 bases align to TRBD2. The CDR3 extends over 15 amino acids. The germline CDR1 and CDR2 sequences are MNHEY and SVGAGI. J lost 8 bases, V lost 5 bases, and 11 bases had no gene match. CDR3 residues: CASSPVAGGGDEQFF. DNA of the CDR3: TGTGCCAGCAGTCCCGTTGCGGGGGGCGGGGATGAGCAGTTCTTC.

The CDR3 region is CASSEVQNTEAFF. DNA of the CDR3: TGTGCCAGCAGTGAGGTTCAGAACACTGAAGCTTTCTTT. The rearrangement uses TRBV2 and TRBJ1-1; no clear D gene. Germline V gives CDR1 SNHLY, CDR2 FYNNEI. This CDR3 has 13 amino acids. V was shortened by 3 bases and J by 1 base, with 6 bases between the two germline ends.

This chain links TRBV7-9 with TRBJ1-4; 8 bases line up with TRBD1. The J segment lost 4 bases and the V segment lost 5 bases, leaving 3 bases of the junction unmatched. The germline gives CDR1 SEHNR, CDR2 FQNEAQ (reference sequence). CDR3 size: 14 residues. CDR3 coding DNA: TGTGCCAGCAGCCCGGACAGGGATAATGAAAAACTGTTTTTT. Amino acid sequence: CASSPDRDNEKLFF.

The chain is built from TRBV9 and TRBJ2-2, with TRBD2 matching 7 bases. The V and J ends lost 6 bases and 0 bases, in that order; junction bases with no gene match: 8. This CDR3 is 16 amino acids long. Germline values: CDR1 SGDLS, CDR2 YYNGEE. For the CDR3, the DNA is TGTGCCAGCAACGTCGGGAGGAACGCGAACACCGGGGAGCTGTTTTTT. Protein product: CASNVGRNANTGELFF.

This clone came up once. This chain connects TRBV18 to TRBJ1-1; 7 positions agree with TRBD1. CDR1 KGHSH and CDR2 LQKENI come from the germline V gene. Unmatched junction bases numbered 5, after V lost 3 bases and J lost 1 base. This CDR3 region has 15 residues. The CDR3 spells CASSPINRGNTEAFF. The CDR3 DNA reads as TGTGCCAGCTCACCGATAAACAGGGGGAACACTGAAGCTTTCTTT.

The V and J genes are TRBV11-2 and TRBJ2-1, with D tentatively TRBD2 (7 bases). Germline CDR1 reads SGHAT; CDR2 reads FQNNGV. The CDR3 covers 15 residues. V shed 6 bases and J shed 2 bases, with 14 bases lying between them. The CDR3 DNA reads as TGTGCCAGCAGGAGCCCGGGGGGCGCCTACAATGAGCAGTTCTTC. Amino acids: CASRSPGGAYNEQFF. The entire variable domain, with the rest obtained from reference TRBV11-2 and TRBJ2-1, is as follows: EAGVAQSPRYKIIEKRQSVAFWCNPISGHATLYWYQQILGQGPKLLIQFQNNGVVDDSQLPKDRFSAERLKGVDSTLKIQPAKLEDSAVYLCASRSPGGAYNEQFFGPGTRLTVL.

The V call is TRBV28, the J call TRBJ2-1; 10 bases agree with TRBD1. The CDR3 has 15 residues. Germline V CDR1 and CDR2: MDHEN, SYDVKM. With V trimmed by 5 bases and J by 10 bases, 11 bases remained unmatched. The CDR3 coding sequence is TGTGCCAGCAGTATGCAGACAGGGGGCTTACGGGAGCAGTTCTTC. Translation gives CASSMQTGGLREQFF.

The genes are TRBV28 and TRBJ1-4; D not certain. The CDR3 runs to 14 residues. Per the germline V gene, CDR1 is MDHEN and CDR2 is SYDVKM. V lost 7 bases to trimming and J lost 7 bases, with 16 bases between them. The CDR3 nucleotides are TGTGCCAGCATCCGAGGAGGCTACAGTGAAAAACTGTTTTTT. Its protein product is CASIRGGYSEKLFF.

CDR3: CASSGQGPYGYTF. For the CDR3, the DNA is TGTGCCAGCAGTGGACAGGGCCCCTATGGCTACACCTTC. V gene TRBV2 combines with J gene TRBJ1-2; the match to TRBD1 covers 7 bases. CDR3 length equals 13 residues. Germline V gene data show CDR1 as SNHLY and CDR2 as FYNNEI. Trimming took 4 bases from V and 4 from J; bases not matched to a gene: 3.

CDR3 protein: CASSEATQGRDEQFF. The CDR3 DNA reads as TGTGCCAGCAGTGAAGCCACTCAGGGCCGGGATGAGCAGTTCTTC. The chain carries TRBV2 and TRBJ2-1; a weak D match, TRBD1 (5 bases). Trimming removed 0 bases at V and 8 bases at J, with 14 bases between. The length of the CDR3 is 15 residues. The V gene's germline CDR1 is SNHLY and CDR2 FYNNEI.

The chain joins TRBV2 to TRBJ1-5, with D unclear. The CDR3 is made up of 13 amino acids. Trimming took 3 bases from V and 6 from J, leaving 9 bases between them. CDR1 is SNHLY, CDR2 FYNNEI, per germline. The CDR3 region is CASSEGWGQPQHF. The CDR3 DNA is TGTGCCAGCAGTGAGGGCTGGGGTCAGCCCCAGCATTTT. Complete variable domain (other parts from reference TRBV2 and TRBJ1-5): EPEVTQTPSHQVTQMGQEVILRCVPISNHLYFYWYRQILGQKVEFLVSFYNNEISEKSEIFDDQFSVERPDGSNFTLKIRSTKLEDSAMYFCASSEGWGQPQHFGDGTRLSIL.

This clone occurred a few times. This chain uses TRBV19 with TRBJ2-7; 7 positions agree with TRBD1. The V gene end was trimmed by 1 base and the J gene end by 3 bases; junction bases not matched to a gene: 3. The CDR3 length is 14 residues. Germline V gene sequence: CDR1 LNHDA, CDR2 SQIVND (reference sequence). CDR3 protein: CASSIGQGDYEQYF. The DNA of the CDR3 is TGTGCCAGTAGTATAGGACAGGGTGACTACGAGCAGTACTTC.

The chain is built from TRBV2 and TRBJ2-4, with D unresolved. Germline loops: CDR1 SNHLY, CDR2 FYNNEI. The CDR3 length is 16 residues. V was pared by 2 bases and J by 0 bases, with 11 bases between. CDR3 coding DNA: TGTGCCAGCAGTGAAAGGGATGAACTAGCCAAAAACATTCAGTACTTC. Its translation: CASSERDELAKNIQYF.

This rearrangement joins TRBV6-6 to TRBJ1-2; the D gene is possibly TRBD1 (5 bases). The CDR3 totals 15 residues. Trimming pared 6 bases from V and 4 bases from J, leaving 18 bases between. Germline CDR1 reads MNHNY; CDR2 reads SVGAGI (reference sequence). CDR3 amino acids: CASSDGGGGSYGYTF. DNA for the CDR3: TGTGCCAGCAGCGACGGCGGGGGTGGCAGCTATGGCTACACCTTC.

V and J are TRBV19 and TRBJ2-4; TRBD1 agrees at 7 bases. V lost 7 bases and J lost 3; bases outside the gene matches: 3. The CDR3 has 13 amino acids. The germline CDR1 and CDR2 sequences are LNHDA and SQIVND (reference sequence). The CDR3 DNA follows: TGTGCCAGTACGGCAGGGGGCAAAAACATTCAGTACTTC. It encodes CASTAGGKNIQYF.

This clone was seen more than once but under ten times. V usage is TRBV6-5 and J usage is TRBJ1-2, with no clear D. The CDR3 totals 13 residues. Germline V gene sequence: CDR1 MNHEY, CDR2 SVGAGI. Trimming left V 4 bases short and J 2 bases short, with 8 bases between. This chain's CDR3 is CASSSDTNYGYTF. The CDR3 region has the DNA TGTGCCAGCAGTTCTGATACCAACTATGGCTACACCTTC.

The chain recombines TRBV27 with TRBJ1-5, with 7 bases identical to TRBD1. J was trimmed by 3 bases and V by 3 bases; bases with no gene match: 8. The CDR3 sequence is 16 residues long. Germline loops: CDR1 MNHEY, CDR2 SMNVEV (reference sequence). CDR3 in amino acids: CASSLQDRALNQPQHF. In DNA, the CDR3 is TGTGCCAGCAGTTTGCAAGACAGGGCCCTCAATCAGCCCCAGCATTTT.

The chain is built from TRBV2 and TRBJ2-5; 12 positions agree with TRBD2. The length of the CDR3 is 15 residues. With 2 bases clipped from V and 10 bases from J, the junction kept 8 bases outside the gene matches. Germline CDR1 is SNHLY and CDR2 is FYNNEI. The CDR3 DNA reads as TGTGCCAGCAGTGAATGGGCTAGCGGGGGGGTGAACCAGTACTTC. Residues: CASSEWASGGVNQYF.